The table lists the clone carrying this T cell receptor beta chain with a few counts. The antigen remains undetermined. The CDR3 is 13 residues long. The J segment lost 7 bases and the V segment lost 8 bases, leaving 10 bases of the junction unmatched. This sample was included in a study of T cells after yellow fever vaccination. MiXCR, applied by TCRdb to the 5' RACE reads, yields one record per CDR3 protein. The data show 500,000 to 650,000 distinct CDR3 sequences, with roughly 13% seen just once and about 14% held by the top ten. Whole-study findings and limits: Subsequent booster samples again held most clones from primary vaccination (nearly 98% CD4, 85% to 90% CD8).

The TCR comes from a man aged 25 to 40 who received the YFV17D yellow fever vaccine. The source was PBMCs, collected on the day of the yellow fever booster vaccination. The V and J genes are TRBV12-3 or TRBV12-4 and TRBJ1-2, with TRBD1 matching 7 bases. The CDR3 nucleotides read TGTGCCAGCGGGGCCGACCAGGGGGTTGGCTACACCTTC. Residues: CASGADQGVGYTF.